This T cell receptor beta chain was obtained from a study of vaccination and CD4 T cells after COVID-19. Study information: Six males and four females, two of them Hispanic, were enrolled as convalescents. Culture controls were given either a CEFX pool, an HIV-1 Nef pool, or no peptide.

Sequencing of the DNA from cultured CD4+ T cells was carried out with the Oncomine TCR Beta short-read assay. Each CDR3 protein is one row after TCRdb ran MiXCR on the PCR reads. The profile shows just over 20,000 distinct CDR3 sequences, over 40% of them singletons. The CDR3 totals 15 residues. The V gene's germline CDR1 is SGHNT and CDR2 YENEEA. The ends were cut back, 0 bases at V and 4 bases at J, with 13 bases in the middle. The treatment was: roughly ten-day PBMC culture with coronavirus spike peptide pools or control peptides (ViraFEST assay). ViraFEST grew antigen-specific T cells using peptide pools, then sequenced TCRs. Spanning March to December 2020, the positive PCR dates came before US Alpha, Beta and Delta variants. There are a few counts of this clonotype. Its antigen is still unknown.

Sequenced input: CD4+ T cells from blood, cultured in vitro. This chain connects TRBV11-3 to TRBJ2-7; D gene unclear. The TCR sequence derives from a human donor who had recovered from COVID-19. CDR3 protein: CASSLDSGPQYEQYF. The CDR3 DNA follows: TGTGCCAGCAGCTTAGATTCTGGGCCCCAGTACGAGCAGTACTTC. The whole variable domain, remainder taken from reference TRBV11-3 and TRBJ2-7, is EAGVVQSPRYKIIEKKQPVAFWCNPISGHNTLYWYLQNLGQGPELLIRYENEEAVDDSQLPKDRFSAERLKGVDSTLKIQPAELGDSAVYLCASSLDSGPQYEQYFGPGTRLTVT.